This note documents a single T cell receptor beta chain sequence. Its antigen remains unknown. The source of the sample is a study of vaccination and CD4 T cells after COVID-19. Study-level background: Median time from second vaccine dose to sampling was less than 85 days (14 to 241). The peptides that stimulated the cells were overlapping spike peptides from SARS-CoV-2, HCoV-NL63, HCoV-OC43 and HCoV-229E.

Oncomine TCR Beta short-read sequencing was applied to DNA from cultured CD4+ T cells. TCRdb passed the PCR reads through MiXCR, listing each CDR3 protein once. The repertoire holds about 13,000 distinct CDR3 sequences, with 27% as singletons. Per germline, CDR1 MNHNS and CDR2 SASEGT. V lost 8 bases, J lost 7 bases, and 17 bases lay in between. CDR3 length equals 13 residues. The treatment here: 10-day PBMC culture with coronavirus spike peptide pools or control peptides (ViraFEST assay). Antigen-specific T cells were expanded with peptide pools by ViraFEST, and TCRs were then sequenced. The sample consisted of CD4+ T cells from blood, cultured in vitro. The sequence was collected from a human donor who had recovered from COVID-19. The rearrangement links TRBV6-1 to TRBJ1-1; the D is unclear. Written as DNA, the CDR3 is TGTGCCAGCGATGGCCGCGCCGGAGTTGAAGCTTTCTTT. Translating gives CASDGRAGVEAFF.